This TCR beta chain appears in the sequencing data of a study of blood T cells in healthy people across ages. Notes on the study in general: A conclusive naive versus antigen-experienced comparison was prevented by the unsorted PBMCs.

The second PCR ran roughly 6 to 11 cycles with a sample-barcoded 5' primer and J-beta primers. TCRdb ran MiXCR on the 5' RACE reads and lists one entry per CDR3 protein. Among 1.8 million or so distinct CDR3 sequences listed, around 40% were seen once. CDR1 is SGHRS, CDR2 YFSETQ, per germline. Trimming cost V 2 bases and J 1 base, with 10 bases left between them. The CDR3 contains 14 residues. A remark on this clonotype: Its antigen is undetermined.

This receptor was identified in a human donor in good health. Material for sequencing was blood. The J gene is TRBJ2-7, the V gene TRBV5-1; D possibly corresponds to TRBD1 (5 bases). CDR3 DNA sequence: TGCGCCAGCAGCTTAAAGACAGATTCCTACGAGCAGTACTTC. Translation: CASSLKTDSYEQYF.